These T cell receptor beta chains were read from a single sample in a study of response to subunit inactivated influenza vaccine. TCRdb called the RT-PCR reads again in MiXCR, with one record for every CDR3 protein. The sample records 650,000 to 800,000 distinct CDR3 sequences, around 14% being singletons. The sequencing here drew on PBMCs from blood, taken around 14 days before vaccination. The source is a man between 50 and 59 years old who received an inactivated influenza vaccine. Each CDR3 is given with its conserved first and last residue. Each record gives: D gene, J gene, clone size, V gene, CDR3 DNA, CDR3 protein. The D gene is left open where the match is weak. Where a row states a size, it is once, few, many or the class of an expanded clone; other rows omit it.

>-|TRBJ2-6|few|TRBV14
TGTGCCAGCAGCCATCTTTTAGGCACAGGGAGGCCTGGGGCCAACGTCCTGACTTTC
CASSHLLGTGRPGANVLTF
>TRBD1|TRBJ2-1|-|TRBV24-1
TGTGCCACCAGTGATACGGGACAGGGGAACAATGAGCAGTTCTTC
CATSDTGQGNNEQFF
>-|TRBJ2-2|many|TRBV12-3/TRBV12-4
TGTGCCAGCAGTGGCGGACAGTCCGGGGAGCTGTTTTTT
CASSGGQSGELFF
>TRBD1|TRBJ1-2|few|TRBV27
TGTGCCAGCAGGGACAGGGGTACGGATGGCTACACCTTC
CASRDRGTDGYTF
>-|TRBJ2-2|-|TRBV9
TGTGCCAGCAGCGTAGACCCGGGGGCAGCCGGGGAGCTGTTTTTT
CASSVDPGAAGELFF
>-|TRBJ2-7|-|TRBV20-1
TGCAGTGCTAGCTTGGGAGGAACCAAATACGAGCAGTACTTC
CSASLGGTKYEQYF
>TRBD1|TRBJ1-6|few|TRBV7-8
TGTGCCAGCAGCTTAGCGCTGAGACAGGGGCCTAATTCACCCCTCCACTTT
CASSLALRQGPNSPLHF
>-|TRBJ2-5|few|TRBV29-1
TGCAGCGTTGAGGGGAATTTTGAGACCCAGTACTTC
CSVEGNFETQYF
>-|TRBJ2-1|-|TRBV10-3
TGTGCCATCAGTGCAGGGGCTATCTCCTACAATGAGCAGTTCTTC
CAISAGAISYNEQFF
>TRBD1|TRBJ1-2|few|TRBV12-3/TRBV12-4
TGTGCCAGCAGCCCTTCAGGGGGCAGGGCGAATGGCTACACCTTC
CASSPSGGRANGYTF
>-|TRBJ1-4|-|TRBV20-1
TGCAGTGCTAGATATGGCGGGGCGGAAAAACTGTTTTTT
CSARYGGAEKLFF
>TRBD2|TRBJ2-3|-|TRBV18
TGTGCCAGCTCACCAGGGATATTGGTAGCGGGAGGGCCAATAGATACGCAGTATTTT
CASSPGILVAGGPIDTQYF
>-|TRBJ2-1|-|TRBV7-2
TGTGCCAGCAGCGACAACAGGGCCAATGAGCAGTTCTTC
CASSDNRANEQFF
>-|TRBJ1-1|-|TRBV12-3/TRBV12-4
TGTGCCAGCAGTTCATTGTCTCGGGAGTACACTGAAGCTTTCTTT
CASSSLSREYTEAFF
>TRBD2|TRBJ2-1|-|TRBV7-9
TGTGCCAGCAGCACCACTAGCGTGAGTTGGTTCTTC
CASSTTSVSWFF
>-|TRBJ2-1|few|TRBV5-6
TGTGCCAGCAGCTTGTGGGGGGCTCGAGAGCAGTTCTTC
CASSLWGAREQFF
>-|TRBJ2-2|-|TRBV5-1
TGCGCCAGCAGCTTATTTGTTGGTGGAGGGAACACCGGGGAGCTGTTTTTT
CASSLFVGGGNTGELFF
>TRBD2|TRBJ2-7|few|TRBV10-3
TGTGCCATCAGGGCCGGGACTAGCGGGACCTACGAGCAGTACTTC
CAIRAGTSGTYEQYF
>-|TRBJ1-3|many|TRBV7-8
TGTGCCAGCAGTTCAAACCCCCAGTCCCTCTGGAGTGACACCATATATTTT
CASSSNPQSLWSDTIYF
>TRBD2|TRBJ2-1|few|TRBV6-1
TGTGCCAGCGGCCTGACTAGCGAGAGGAATGAGCAGTTCTTC
CASGLTSERNEQFF
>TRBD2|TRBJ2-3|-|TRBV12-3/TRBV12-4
TGTGCCACCTCCTTAGCGGGGGGGACAGATACGCAGTATTTT
CATSLAGGTDTQYF
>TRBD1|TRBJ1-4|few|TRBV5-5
TGTGCCAGCAGCGCGACAGGGGGCCGGAATAATGAAAAACTGTTTTTT
CASSATGGRNNEKLFF
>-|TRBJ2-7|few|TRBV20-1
TGCAGTGCGAGCTTACAGGGCTACGAGCAGTACTTC
CSASLQGYEQYF
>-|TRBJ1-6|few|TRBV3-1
TGTGCCAGCAGTCCTACCGGGACTGCTAGCTCACCCCTCCACTTT
CASSPTGTASSPLHF
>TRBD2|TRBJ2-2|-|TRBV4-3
TGCGCCAGCAGCCCCCTTGACAGCGGGGAGACCGGGGAGCTGTTTTTT
CASSPLDSGETGELFF
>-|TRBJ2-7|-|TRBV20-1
TGCAGTGCTAGCCCCGGGACCCACTACGAGCAGTACTTC
CSASPGTHYEQYF
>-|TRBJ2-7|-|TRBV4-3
TGCGCCAGCAGCCAAGAAATTCGACCCCCGGGCGACGAGCAGTACTTC
CASSQEIRPPGDEQYF
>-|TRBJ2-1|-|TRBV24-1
TGTGCCACCAGTGACCCCTCGGGCGTGTTAGGCAATGAGCAGTTCTTC
CATSDPSGVLGNEQFF
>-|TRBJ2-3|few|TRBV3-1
TGTGCCAGCAGCCAAGACCCCTCAGCGTTAGATACGCAGTATTTT
CASSQDPSALDTQYF
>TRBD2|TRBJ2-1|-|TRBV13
TGTGCCAGCAGCTTAGTTCGGACTAGCGGGAGGGCGTCGAATGAGCAGTTCTTC
CASSLVRTSGRASNEQFF
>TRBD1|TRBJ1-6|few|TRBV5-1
TGCGCCAGCGGGCAGGGACAGGTTAATTCACCCCTCCACTTT
CASGQGQVNSPLHF
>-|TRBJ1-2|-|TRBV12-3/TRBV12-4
TGTGCCAGCAGTTTAGAACGCGGGGGGGCATTCGGCTACACCTTC
CASSLERGGAFGYTF
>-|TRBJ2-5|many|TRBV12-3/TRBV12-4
TGTGCCAGCAGTCCACTTAACTACCAAGAGACCCAGTACTTC
CASSPLNYQETQYF
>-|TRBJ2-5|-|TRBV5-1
TGCGCCAGCAGCTTCTCCTACGATGAGACCCAGTACTTC
CASSFSYDETQYF
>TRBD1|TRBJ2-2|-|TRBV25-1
TGTGCCAGCAGTACGTTAACCCGGGACAGGGTATGGGGTTTGAACGCGAACACCGGGGAGCTGTTTTTT
CASSTLTRDRVWGLNANTGELFF
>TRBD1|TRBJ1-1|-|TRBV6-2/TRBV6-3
TGTGCCAGCAGACCCGGACAGGGTCTGGGTTCGTTCTTT
CASRPGQGLGSFF
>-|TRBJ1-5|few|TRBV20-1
TGCAGTGCCCAGGGCTTCGCGGGGGATAGCAATCAGCCCCAGCATTTT
CSAQGFAGDSNQPQHF
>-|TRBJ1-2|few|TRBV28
TGTGCCAGCACTACAAATCCAGATGGCTACACCTTC
CASTTNPDGYTF
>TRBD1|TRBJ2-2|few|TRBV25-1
TGTGCCAGCAGGGACCTGGGACAGAGTACGAACACCGGGGAGCTGTTTTTT
CASRDLGQSTNTGELFF
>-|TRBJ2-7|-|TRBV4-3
TGCGCCAGCAGCCAAGAACTCCGGGGTTTTGGCTACGAGCAGTACTTC
CASSQELRGFGYEQYF
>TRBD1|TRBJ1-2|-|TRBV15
TGTGCCACCAGCAGAGATATCTTACAGGGGGCCTATGGCTACACCTTC
CATSRDILQGAYGYTF
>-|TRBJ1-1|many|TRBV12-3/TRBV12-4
TGTGCCAGCAGCTCCCCCTTCGATACTGAAGCTTTCTTT
CASSSPFDTEAFF
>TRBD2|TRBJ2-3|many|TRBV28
TGTGCCAGCAGTTTATCCCCCTCCGGGAGGGCCGATACGCAGTATTTT
CASSLSPSGRADTQYF
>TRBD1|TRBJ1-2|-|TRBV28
TGTGCCAGCAGACTGACAGGGAACTATGGCTACACCTTC
CASRLTGNYGYTF